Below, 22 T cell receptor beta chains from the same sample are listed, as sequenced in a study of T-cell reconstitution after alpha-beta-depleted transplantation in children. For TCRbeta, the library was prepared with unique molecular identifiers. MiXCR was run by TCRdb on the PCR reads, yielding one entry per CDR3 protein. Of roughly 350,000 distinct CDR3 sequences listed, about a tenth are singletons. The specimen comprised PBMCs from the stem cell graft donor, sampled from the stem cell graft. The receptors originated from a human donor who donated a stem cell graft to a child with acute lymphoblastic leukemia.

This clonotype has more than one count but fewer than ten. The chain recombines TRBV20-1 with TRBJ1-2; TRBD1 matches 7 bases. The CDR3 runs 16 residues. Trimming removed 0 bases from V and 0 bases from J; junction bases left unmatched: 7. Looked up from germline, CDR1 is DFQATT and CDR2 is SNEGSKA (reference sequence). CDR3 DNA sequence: TGCAGTGCTAGAGATCATGGACAGGCCGCTAACTATGGCTACACCTTC. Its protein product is CSARDHGQAANYGYTF.

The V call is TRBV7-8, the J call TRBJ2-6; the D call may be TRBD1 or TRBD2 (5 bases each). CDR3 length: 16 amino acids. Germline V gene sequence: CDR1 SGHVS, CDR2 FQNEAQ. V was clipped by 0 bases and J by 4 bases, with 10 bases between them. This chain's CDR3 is CASSLAPGTGANVLTF. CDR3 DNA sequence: TGTGCCAGCAGCTTAGCGCCAGGGACCGGGGCCAACGTCCTGACTTTC.

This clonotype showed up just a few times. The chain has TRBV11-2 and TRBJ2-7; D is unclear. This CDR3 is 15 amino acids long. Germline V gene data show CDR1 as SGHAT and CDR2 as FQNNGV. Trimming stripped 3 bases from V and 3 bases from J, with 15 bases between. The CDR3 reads CASSFSPRRIYEQYF. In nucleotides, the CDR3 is TGTGCCAGCAGCTTCTCGCCTCGAAGGATCTACGAGCAGTACTTC.

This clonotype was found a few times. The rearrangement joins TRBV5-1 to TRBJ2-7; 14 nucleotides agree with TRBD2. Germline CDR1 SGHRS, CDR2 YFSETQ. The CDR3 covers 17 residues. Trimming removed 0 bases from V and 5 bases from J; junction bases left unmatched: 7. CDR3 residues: CASSLAGTSGSRNEQYF. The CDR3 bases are TGCGCCAGCAGCTTGGCCGGGACTAGCGGGAGTAGGAACGAGCAGTACTTC.

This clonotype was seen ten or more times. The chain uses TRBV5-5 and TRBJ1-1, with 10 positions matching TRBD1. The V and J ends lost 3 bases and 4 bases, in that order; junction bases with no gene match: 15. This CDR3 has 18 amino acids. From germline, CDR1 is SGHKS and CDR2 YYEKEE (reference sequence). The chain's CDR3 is CASSWDRDRGRISTEAFF. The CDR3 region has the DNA TGTGCCAGCAGCTGGGACCGGGACAGGGGAAGGATCAGCACTGAAGCTTTCTTT.

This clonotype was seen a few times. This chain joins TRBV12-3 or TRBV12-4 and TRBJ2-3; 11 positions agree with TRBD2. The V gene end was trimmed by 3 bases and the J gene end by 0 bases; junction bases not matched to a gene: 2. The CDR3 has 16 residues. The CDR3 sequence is CASSLGLADSTDTQYF. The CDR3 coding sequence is TGTGCCAGCAGTTTGGGACTAGCGGATAGCACAGATACGCAGTATTTT.

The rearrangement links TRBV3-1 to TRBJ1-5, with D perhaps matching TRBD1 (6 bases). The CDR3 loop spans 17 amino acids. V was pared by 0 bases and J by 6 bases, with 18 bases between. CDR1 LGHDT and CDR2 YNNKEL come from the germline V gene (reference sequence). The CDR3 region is CASSQDRLGGAGQPQHF. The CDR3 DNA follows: TGTGCCAGCAGCCAAGATCGACTTGGGGGGGCTGGTCAGCCCCAGCATTTT.

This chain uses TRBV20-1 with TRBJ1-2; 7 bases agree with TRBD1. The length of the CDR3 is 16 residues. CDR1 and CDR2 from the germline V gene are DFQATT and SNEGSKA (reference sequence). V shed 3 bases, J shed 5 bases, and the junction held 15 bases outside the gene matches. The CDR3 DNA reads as TGCAGTGCTAGCGGCCGGGGACAGTCCGTTTGGTATGGCTACACCTTC. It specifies CSASGRGQSVWYGYTF.

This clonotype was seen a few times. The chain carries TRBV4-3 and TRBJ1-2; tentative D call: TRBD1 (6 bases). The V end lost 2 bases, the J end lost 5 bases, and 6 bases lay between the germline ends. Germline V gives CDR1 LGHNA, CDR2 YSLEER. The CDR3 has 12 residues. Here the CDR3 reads CASSQQGYGYTF. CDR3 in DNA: TGCGCCAGCAGCCAACAGGGGTATGGCTACACCTTC.

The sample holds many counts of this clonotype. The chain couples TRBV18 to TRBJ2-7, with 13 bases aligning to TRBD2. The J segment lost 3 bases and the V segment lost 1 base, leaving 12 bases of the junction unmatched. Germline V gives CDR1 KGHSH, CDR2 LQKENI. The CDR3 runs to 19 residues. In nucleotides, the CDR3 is TGTGCCAGCTCACCACTCTCGGGACTAGCGGGACTGGGGGGCTACGAGCAGTACTTC. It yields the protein CASSPLSGLAGLGGYEQYF.

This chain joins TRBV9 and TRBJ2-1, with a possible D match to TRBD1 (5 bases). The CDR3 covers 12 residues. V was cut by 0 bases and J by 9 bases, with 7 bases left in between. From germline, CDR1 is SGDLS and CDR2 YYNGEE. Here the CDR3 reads CASSVEGAEQFF. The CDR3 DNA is TGTGCCAGCAGCGTAGAAGGGGCTGAGCAGTTCTTC.

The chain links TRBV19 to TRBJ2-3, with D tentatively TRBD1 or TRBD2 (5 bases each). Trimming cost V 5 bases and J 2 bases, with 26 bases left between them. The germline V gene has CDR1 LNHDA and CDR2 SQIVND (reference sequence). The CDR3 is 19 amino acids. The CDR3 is CASSPLRRGEGVNTDTQYF. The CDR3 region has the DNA TGTGCCAGTAGTCCCCTCCGGCGAGGGGAAGGGGTGAACACAGATACGCAGTATTTT.

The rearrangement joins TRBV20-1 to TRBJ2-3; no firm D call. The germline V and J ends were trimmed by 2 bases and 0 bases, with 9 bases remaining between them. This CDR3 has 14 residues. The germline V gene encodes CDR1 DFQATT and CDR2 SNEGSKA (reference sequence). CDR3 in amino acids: CSARLAESTDTQYF. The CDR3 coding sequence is TGCAGTGCTAGACTGGCGGAAAGCACAGATACGCAGTATTTT.

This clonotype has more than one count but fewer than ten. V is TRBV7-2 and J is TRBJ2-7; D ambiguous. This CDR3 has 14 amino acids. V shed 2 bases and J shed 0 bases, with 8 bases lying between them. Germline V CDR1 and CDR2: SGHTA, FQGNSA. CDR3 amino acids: CASSLTWSSYEQYF. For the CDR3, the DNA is TGTGCCAGCAGCTTAACGTGGAGCTCCTACGAGCAGTACTTC.

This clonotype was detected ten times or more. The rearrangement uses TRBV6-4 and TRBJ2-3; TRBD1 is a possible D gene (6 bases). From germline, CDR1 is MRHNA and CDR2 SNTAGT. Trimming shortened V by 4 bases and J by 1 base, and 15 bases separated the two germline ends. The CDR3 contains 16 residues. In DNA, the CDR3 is TGTGCCAGCAGTGGCGATCAGGGGAGCGGCACAGATACGCAGTATTTT. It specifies CASSGDQGSGTDTQYF.

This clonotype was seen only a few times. CDR3 residues: CASSPPTSGAINEQFF. The CDR3 DNA reads TGCGCCAGCAGCCCCCCGACTAGCGGAGCTATCAATGAGCAGTTCTTC. This chain uses TRBV5-1 with TRBJ2-1, with 9 bases matching TRBD2. With V trimmed by 4 bases and J by 6 bases, 11 bases remained unmatched. This CDR3 has 16 amino acids. Germline V gene sequence: CDR1 SGHRS, CDR2 YFSETQ.

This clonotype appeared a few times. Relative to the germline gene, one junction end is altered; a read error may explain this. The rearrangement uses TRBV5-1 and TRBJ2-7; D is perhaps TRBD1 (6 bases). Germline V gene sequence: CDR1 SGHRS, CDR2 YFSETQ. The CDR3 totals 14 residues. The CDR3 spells CASRLGTNIYEQYF. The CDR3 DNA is TGCGCCAGCAGATTGGGGACAAATATCTACGAGCAGTACTTC.

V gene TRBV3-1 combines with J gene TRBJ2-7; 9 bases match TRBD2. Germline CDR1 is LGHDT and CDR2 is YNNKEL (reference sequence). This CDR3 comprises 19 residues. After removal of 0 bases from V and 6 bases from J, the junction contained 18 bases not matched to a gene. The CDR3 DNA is TGTGCCAGCAGCCAAGATATCCCGGCTAGCGGGATGCCTTTATGCGAGCAGTACTTC. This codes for CASSQDIPASGMPLCEQYF.

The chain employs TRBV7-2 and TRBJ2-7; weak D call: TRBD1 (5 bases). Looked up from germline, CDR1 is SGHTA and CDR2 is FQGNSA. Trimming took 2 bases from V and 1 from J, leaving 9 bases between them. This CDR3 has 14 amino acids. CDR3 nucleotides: TGTGCCAGCAGCTTAACAGGTTTATCCTACGAGCAGTACTTC. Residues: CASSLTGLSYEQYF. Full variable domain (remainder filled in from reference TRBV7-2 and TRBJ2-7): GAGVSQSPSNKVTEKGKDVELRCDPISGHTALYWYRQSLGQGLEFLIYFQGNSAPDKSGLPSDRFSAERTGGSVSTLTIQRTQQEDSAVYLCASSLTGLSYEQYFGPGTRLTVT.

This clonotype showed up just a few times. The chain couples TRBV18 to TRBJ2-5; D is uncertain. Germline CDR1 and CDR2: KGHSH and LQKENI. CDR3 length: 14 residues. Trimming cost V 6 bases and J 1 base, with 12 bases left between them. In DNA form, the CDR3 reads TGTGCCAGCTCCCCGGCGGTTTTCCAAGAGACCCAGTACTTC. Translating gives CASSPAVFQETQYF.

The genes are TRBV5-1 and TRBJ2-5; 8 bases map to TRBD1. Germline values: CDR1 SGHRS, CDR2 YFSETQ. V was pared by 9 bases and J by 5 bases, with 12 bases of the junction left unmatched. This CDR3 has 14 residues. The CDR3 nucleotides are TGCGCCACCAGAAGGACAGGGACCTCGGAGACCCAGTACTTC. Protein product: CATRRTGTSETQYF.

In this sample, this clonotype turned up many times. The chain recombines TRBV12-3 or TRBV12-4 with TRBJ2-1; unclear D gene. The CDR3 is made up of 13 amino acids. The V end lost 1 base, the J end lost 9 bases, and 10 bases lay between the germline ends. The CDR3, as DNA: TGTGCCAGCAGTTTAGATAGTTCCCGTGAGCAGTTCTTC. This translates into CASSLDSSREQFF.